The 8 T cell receptor beta chains presented below share a single source sample, sequenced in a study of blood T cell repertoires in COVID-19. TCRdb keeps only in-frame clones here, not all; method: immunoSEQ multiplex PCR. The sample lists some 140,000 clones; under 85% were seen once. The sample taken for sequencing was peripheral blood. The source is a man in his sixties with COVID-19, enrolled during active disease.

This clone was seen only a few times. The chain links TRBV7-3 to TRBJ2-7; TRBD1 matches 8 bases. J lost 6 bases, V lost 1 base, and 17 bases had no gene match. Germline CDR1 reads SGHTA; CDR2 reads FQGTGA. The length of the CDR3 is 18 residues. The CDR3 is CASSLNPTGQGRGSEQYF. The CDR3 bases are TGTGCCAGCAGCTTAAATCCCACTGGACAGGGAAGAGGGTCCGAGCAGTACTTC.

This chain links TRBV19 with TRBJ1-1; weak D call: TRBD1 (6 bases). CDR3 length equals 14 residues. Germline CDR1 reads LNHDA; CDR2 reads SQIVND (reference sequence). The ends were cut back, 4 bases at V and 1 base at J, with 10 bases in the middle. CDR3 loop: CASSKRTENTEAFF. CDR3 DNA: TGTGCCAGTAGTAAGAGGACAGAGAACACTGAAGCTTTCTTT. Full variable domain (missing parts from reference TRBV19 and TRBJ1-1): DGGITQSPKYLFRKEGQNVTLSCEQNLNHDAMYWYRQDPGQGLRLIYYSQIVNDFQKGDIAEGYSVSREKKESFPLTVTSAQKNPTAFYLCASSKRTENTEAFFGQGTRLTVV.

The chain employs TRBV5-1 and TRBJ2-5, with 16 bases aligning to TRBD2. In germline, CDR1 is SGHRS, CDR2 YFSETQ. The CDR3 contains 17 residues. V shed 4 bases and J 2 bases; nucleotides not matched to a gene: 5. The CDR3 DNA sequence: TGCGCCAGCAGCCCGGGACTAGCGGGAGGGGGTCAAGAGACCCAGTACTTC. Translation gives CASSPGLAGGGQETQYF.

This chain uses TRBV7-9 with TRBJ1-1; tentatively, D is TRBD1 (5 bases). The CDR3 contains 14 residues. V lost 3 bases and J lost 2, with 10 bases in between. Germline V gene sequence: CDR1 SEHNR, CDR2 FQNEAQ (reference sequence). The DNA for the CDR3 is TGTGCCAGCAGCTTTGGGGCTTTAAACACTGAAGCTTTCTTT. Its protein product is CASSFGALNTEAFF.

This chain joins TRBV10-3 and TRBJ1-1; 8 positions agree with TRBD1. CDR3 length: 13 amino acids. Germline V gene sequence: CDR1 ENHRY, CDR2 SYGVKD. With 6 bases clipped from V and 11 bases from J, the junction kept 11 bases outside the gene matches. CDR3: CAIRGLGQGHAFF. The CDR3 DNA reads as TGTGCCATCAGAGGATTAGGACAGGGTCACGCTTTCTTT.

CDR3 sequence reads: CAIGEQESGNTIYF. CDR3 bases: TGTGCCATCGGAGAACAAGAATCTGGAAACACCATATATTTT. The rearrangement uses TRBV10-3 and TRBJ1-3; D not resolved. The CDR3 is 14 residues long. Germline assignment: CDR1 ENHRY and CDR2 SYGVKD. V was cut by 8 bases and J by 1 base, with 12 bases left in between.

The genes are TRBV6-5 and TRBJ1-1; 11 nucleotides align to TRBD1. The trim removed 2 bases at V and 4 bases at J, leaving 6 bases unmatched. Per germline, CDR1 MNHEY and CDR2 SVGAGI. The CDR3 totals 16 residues. The CDR3 bases are TGTGCCAGCAGTTACCGGACAGGGGGCGTGGGCACTGAAGCTTTCTTT. It yields the protein CASSYRTGGVGTEAFF.

V usage is TRBV18 and J usage is TRBJ1-5; 11 bases map to TRBD1. The V gene end was trimmed by 4 bases and the J gene end by 3 bases; junction bases not matched to a gene: 2. The CDR3 is made up of 15 amino acids. Germline V gives CDR1 KGHSH, CDR2 LQKENI. The CDR3 region is CASSLGQGANQPQHF. The CDR3 region has the DNA TGTGCCAGCTCACTCGGACAGGGGGCCAATCAGCCCCAGCATTTT.